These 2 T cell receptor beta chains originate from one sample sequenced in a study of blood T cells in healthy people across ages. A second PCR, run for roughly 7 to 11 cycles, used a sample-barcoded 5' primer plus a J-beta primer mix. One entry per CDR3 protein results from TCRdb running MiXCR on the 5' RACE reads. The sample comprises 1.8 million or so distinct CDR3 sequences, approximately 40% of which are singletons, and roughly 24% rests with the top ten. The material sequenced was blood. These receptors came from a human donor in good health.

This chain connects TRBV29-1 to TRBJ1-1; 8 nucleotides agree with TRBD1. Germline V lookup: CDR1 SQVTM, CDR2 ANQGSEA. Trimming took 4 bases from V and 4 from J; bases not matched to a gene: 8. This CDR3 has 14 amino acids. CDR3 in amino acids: CSVAVSGGSTEAFF. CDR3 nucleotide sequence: TGCAGCGTTGCGGTATCAGGGGGCAGCACTGAAGCTTTCTTT.

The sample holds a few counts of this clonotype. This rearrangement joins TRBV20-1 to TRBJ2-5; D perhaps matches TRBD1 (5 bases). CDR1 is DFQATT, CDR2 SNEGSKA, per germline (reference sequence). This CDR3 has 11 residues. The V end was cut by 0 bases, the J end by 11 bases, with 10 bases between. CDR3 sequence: CSARERTSQYF. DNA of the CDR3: TGCAGTGCTAGAGAGCGGACATCGCAGTACTTC.